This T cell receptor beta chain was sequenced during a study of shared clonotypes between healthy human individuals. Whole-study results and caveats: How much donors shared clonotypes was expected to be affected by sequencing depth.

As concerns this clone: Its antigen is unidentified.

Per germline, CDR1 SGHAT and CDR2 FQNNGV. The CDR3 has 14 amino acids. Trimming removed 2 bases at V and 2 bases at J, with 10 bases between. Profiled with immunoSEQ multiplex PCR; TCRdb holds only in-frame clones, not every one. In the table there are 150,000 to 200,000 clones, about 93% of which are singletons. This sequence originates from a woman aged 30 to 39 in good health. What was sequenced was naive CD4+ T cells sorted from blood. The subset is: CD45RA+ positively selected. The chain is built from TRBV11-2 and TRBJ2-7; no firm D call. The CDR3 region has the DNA TGTGCCAGCAGCTTATCCTCCGGTGCCTACGAGCAGTACTTC. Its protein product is CASSLSSGAYEQYF.